The 7 T cell receptor beta chains below all came from one sample that was sequenced in a study of radiation and T cells in renal cell carcinoma. Generated by immunoSEQ multiplex PCR, the TCRdb table keeps only in-frame clones and is missing some. This table holds 4,000 to 6,500 clones, around three fifths found once. Treatment in this sample: 15 Gy SBRT to primary tumor, nephrectomy 4 weeks later. Sequences were derived from tumor tissue, sampled from a patient whose treatment included radiotherapy and nephrectomy. Receptor source: a man in his 60s with renal cell carcinoma.

This clone was picked up a small number of times. Other DNA sequences in this specimen translate into the identical CDR3. The V gene is TRBV7-6, the J gene TRBJ2-7, with unresolved D. Germline V gene data show CDR1 as SGHVS and CDR2 as FNYEAQ. The CDR3 has 13 residues. V was shortened by 1 base and J by 4 bases, with 8 bases between the two germline ends. The DNA of the CDR3 is TGTGCCAGCAGCTTAGGCCCTAATTACGAGCAGTACTTC. It translates to CASSLGPNYEQYF. Drawing the rest from reference TRBV7-6 and TRBJ2-7, the complete variable domain is GAGVSQSPRYKVTKRGQDVALRCDPISGHVSLYWYRQALGQGPEFLTYFNYEAQQDKSGLPNDRFSAERPEGSISTLTIQRTEQRDSAMYRCASSLGPNYEQYFGPGTRLTVT.

The rearrangement uses TRBV6-5 and TRBJ2-7; D is unresolved. Germline values: CDR1 MNHEY, CDR2 SVGAGI. CDR3 length equals 14 residues. V lost 2 bases and J lost 0, with 8 bases in between. This chain's CDR3 is CASSYGAYSYEQYF. In DNA, the CDR3 is TGTGCCAGCAGTTACGGAGCGTACTCCTACGAGCAGTACTTC.

This chain uses TRBV5-5 with TRBJ2-5, with TRBD2 identical over 9 bases. Per germline, CDR1 SGHKS and CDR2 YYEKEE (reference sequence). Trimming at V came to 0 bases and at J to 1 base, leaving 1 base not matched to a gene. CDR3 size: 15 residues. The CDR3 sequence: CASSLVLAGQETQYF. CDR3 DNA: TGTGCCAGCAGCTTGGTACTAGCGGGCCAAGAGACCCAGTACTTC. Full variable domain (missing parts from reference TRBV5-5 and TRBJ2-5): DAGVTQSPTHLIKTRGQQVTLRCSPISGHKSVSWYQQVLGQGPQFIFQYYEKEERGRGNFPDRFSARQFPNYSSELNVNALLLGDSALYLCASSLVLAGQETQYFGPGTRLLVL.

V usage is TRBV11-2 and J usage is TRBJ2-7; TRBD2 aligns across 7 bases. The germline V gene has CDR1 SGHAT and CDR2 FQNNGV. The V and J ends lost 5 bases and 4 bases, in that order; junction bases with no gene match: 11. The CDR3 runs 15 residues. The CDR3: CASSASGGEQYEQYF. CDR3 nucleotides: TGTGCCAGCAGCGCTAGCGGAGGGGAACAATACGAGCAGTACTTC.

V and J are TRBV21-1 and TRBJ2-7. TRBV21-1 is marked as a pseudogene. This CDR3 has 16 residues. The CDR3 DNA reads as TGTGCCAGCAGCAATGGGGGGGACAGTAGATTCTACGAGCAGTACTTC. This sequence encodes CASSNGGDSRFYEQYF.

J is TRBJ1-5 and V is TRBV28; D gene ambiguous. CDR3 size: 15 residues. V was pared by 1 base and J by 4 bases, with 11 bases between. CDR1 MDHEN and CDR2 SYDVKM come from the germline V gene. CDR3 amino acids: CASSLFSGGNQPQHF. The CDR3 nucleotides are TGTGCCAGCAGTTTATTTTCTGGTGGGAATCAGCCCCAGCATTTT.

The J gene is TRBJ2-7, the V gene TRBV28; D is unresolved. The CDR3 runs to 14 residues. CDR1 MDHEN and CDR2 SYDVKM come from the germline V gene. Trimming shortened V by 3 bases and J by 2 bases, and 11 bases separated the two germline ends. CDR3 sequence (DNA): TGTGCCAGCAGTTTCGGGCAATTAGCCTACGAGCAGTACTTC. It translates to CASSFGQLAYEQYF.